This TCR beta chain is from a study of PD-1 blockade in mismatch repair-deficient tumors. About this clone itself: Its antigen is unknown.

Profiling relied on immunoSEQ multiplex PCR, and the TCRdb table lists in-frame clones only, not all of them. The sample gives 65,000 to 80,000 clones, 70% to 85% of which show up once; 4.5% to 7% is in the top ten. Notes on the study in general: Tumor-resident clones, often undetectable pretreatment in blood, expanded then contracted after pembrolizumab.

All patients were mismatch repair deficient, assessed by either PCR or immunohistochemistry. Specimen: peripheral blood, collected 2 weeks after starting pembrolizumab. The sequence came from an adult with mismatch repair-deficient cancer.

CDR3 nucleotide sequence: TGTGCCAGCAGCTTGAGCCCGGCCACCAGAGAAGCTTTCTTT. This translates into CASSLSPATREAFF. This chain connects TRBV5-4 to TRBJ1-1; D call uncertain. Germline CDR1 SGHNT, CDR2 YYREEE (reference sequence). Trimming shortened V by 1 base and J by 8 bases, and 15 bases separated the two germline ends. The CDR3 is 14 residues long.